This TCR beta chain was sequenced during a study of PD-1 blockade in classical Hodgkin lymphoma. Autologous stem cell transplantation was followed by relapse in every patient, and brentuximab vedotin exposure varied. TCRdb's copy holds only in-frame clones and misses some; the assay was immunoSEQ multiplex PCR. The sample contains about 110,000 clones, about 88% of which appear only once. Germline V CDR1 and CDR2: SGHKS, YYEKEE (reference sequence). The CDR3 is 14 amino acids. V was trimmed by 0 bases and J by 2 bases, leaving 9 bases between them. The receptor comes from a human donor with classical Hodgkin lymphoma. The rearrangement links TRBV5-5 to TRBJ2-7; possibly TRBD1 or TRBD2 for D (5 bases each). The starting material was peripheral blood mononuclear cells (PBMCs), obtained before the second cycle of nivolumab. CDR3 residues: CASSLDGTPYEQYF. The CDR3, as DNA: TGTGCCAGCAGCTTGGACGGGACCCCCTACGAGCAGTACTTC.